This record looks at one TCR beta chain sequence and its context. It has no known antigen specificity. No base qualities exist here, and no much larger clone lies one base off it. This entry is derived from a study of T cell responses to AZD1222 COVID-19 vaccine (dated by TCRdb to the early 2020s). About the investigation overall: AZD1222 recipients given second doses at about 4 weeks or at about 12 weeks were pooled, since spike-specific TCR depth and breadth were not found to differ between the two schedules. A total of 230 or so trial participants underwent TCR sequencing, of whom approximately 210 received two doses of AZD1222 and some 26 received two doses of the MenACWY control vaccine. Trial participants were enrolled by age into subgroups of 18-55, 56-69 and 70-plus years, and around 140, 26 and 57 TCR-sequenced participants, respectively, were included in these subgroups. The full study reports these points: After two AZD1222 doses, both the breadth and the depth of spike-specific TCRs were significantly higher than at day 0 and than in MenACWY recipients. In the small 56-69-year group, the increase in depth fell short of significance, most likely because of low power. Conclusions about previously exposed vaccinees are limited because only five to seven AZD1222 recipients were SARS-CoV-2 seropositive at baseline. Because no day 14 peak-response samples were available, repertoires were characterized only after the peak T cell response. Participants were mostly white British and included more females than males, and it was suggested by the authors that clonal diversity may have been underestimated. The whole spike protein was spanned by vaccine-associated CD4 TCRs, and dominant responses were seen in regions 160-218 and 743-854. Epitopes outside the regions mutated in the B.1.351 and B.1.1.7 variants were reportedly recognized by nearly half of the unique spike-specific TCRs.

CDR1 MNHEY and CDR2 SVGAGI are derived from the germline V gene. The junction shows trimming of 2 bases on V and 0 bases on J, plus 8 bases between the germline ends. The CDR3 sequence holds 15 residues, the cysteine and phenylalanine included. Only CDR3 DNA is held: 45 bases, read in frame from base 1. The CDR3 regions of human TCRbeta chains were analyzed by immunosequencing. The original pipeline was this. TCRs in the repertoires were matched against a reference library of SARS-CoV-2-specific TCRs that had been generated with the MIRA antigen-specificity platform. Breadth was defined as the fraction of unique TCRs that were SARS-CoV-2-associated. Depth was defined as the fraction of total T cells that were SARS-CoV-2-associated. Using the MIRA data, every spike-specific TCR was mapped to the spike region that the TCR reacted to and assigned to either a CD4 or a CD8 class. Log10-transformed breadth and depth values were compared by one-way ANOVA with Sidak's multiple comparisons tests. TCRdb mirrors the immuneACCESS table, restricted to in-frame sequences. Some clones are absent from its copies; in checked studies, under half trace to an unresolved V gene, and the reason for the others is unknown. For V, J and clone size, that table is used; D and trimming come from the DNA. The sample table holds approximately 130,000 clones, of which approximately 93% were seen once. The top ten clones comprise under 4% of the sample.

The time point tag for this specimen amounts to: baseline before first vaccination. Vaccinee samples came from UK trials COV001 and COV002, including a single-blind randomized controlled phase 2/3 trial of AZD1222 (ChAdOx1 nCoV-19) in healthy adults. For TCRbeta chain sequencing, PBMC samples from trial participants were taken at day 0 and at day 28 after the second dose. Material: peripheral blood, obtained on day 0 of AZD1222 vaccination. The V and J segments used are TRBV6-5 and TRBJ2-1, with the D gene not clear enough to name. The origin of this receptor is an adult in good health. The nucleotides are TGTGCCAGCAGTTACGCCCCTAGCTCCTACAATGAGCAGTTCTTC. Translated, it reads CASSYAPSSYNEQFF.